These 12 T cell receptor beta chains originate from one sample sequenced in a study of regulatory T cells in long-lasting Graves disease. Libraries of TCR beta came from iRepertoire HTBI primers plus Arm-PCR of CDR3 regions. TCRdb re-analysed the multiplex PCR reads in MiXCR, keeping a single row per CDR3 protein. The data show 650,000 to 850,000 distinct CDR3 sequences, with about 32% seen just once and roughly 40% held by the top ten. Time point indicated: persistent/refractory GD, antithyroid drugs over 5 years with positive TRAb. PBMCs were the source of the RNA used for TCR sequencing. Sequencing used peripheral blood mononuclear cells (PBMCs), obtained when the disease was refractory, from a patient treated with antithyroid drugs. The source of these receptors is a female donor with Graves disease.

Notes on this clonotype: This likely came from a read error, as a far larger clone is one base away. The rearrangement joins TRBV7-3 to TRBJ1-1; D is possibly TRBD1 (5 bases). Germline lookup yields CDR1 SGHTA and CDR2 FQGTGA. There are 13 residues in the CDR3. V was pared by 5 bases and J by 1 base, with 8 bases between. DNA for the CDR3: TGTGCCAGCAGCCCGGACAAGAACACTGAAGCTTTCTTT. This sequence encodes CASSPDKNTEAFF.

The chain carries TRBV30 and TRBJ2-7, with 10 bases matching TRBD2. Per germline, CDR1 GTSNPN and CDR2 SVGIG (reference sequence). The V and J ends lost 0 bases and 4 bases, in that order; junction bases with no gene match: 6. The CDR3 sequence is 15 residues long. The CDR3 loop reads CAWSVQASGSYEQYF. The CDR3 DNA follows: TGTGCCTGGAGTGTACAGGCTAGCGGGAGTTACGAGCAGTACTTC.

CDR3 sequence reads: CSASTGDQPQHF. The CDR3 DNA is TGCAGTGCGTCCACAGGGGATCAGCCCCAGCATTTT. This chain connects TRBV20-1 to TRBJ1-5, with TRBD1 identical over 7 bases. The V gene end was trimmed by 6 bases and the J gene end by 5 bases; junction bases not matched to a gene: 4. This CDR3 comprises 12 residues. Germline-derived CDR1 and CDR2 are DFQATT and SNEGSKA (reference sequence).

The chain recombines TRBV6-1 with TRBJ2-7, with D maybe TRBD2 (6 bases). V was shortened by 4 bases and J by 3 bases, with 10 bases between the two germline ends. There are 13 residues in the CDR3. Looked up from germline, CDR1 is MNHNS and CDR2 is SASEGT. CDR3: CASSGFGGYEQYF. The CDR3 DNA sequence: TGTGCCAGCAGTGGTTTCGGGGGCTACGAGCAGTACTTC.

This clonotype was found a few times. This sequence joins TRBV12-3 or TRBV12-4 and TRBJ2-7; TRBD2 agrees at 10 bases. After removal of 5 bases from V and 4 bases from J, the junction contained 5 bases not matched to a gene. CDR3 size: 14 residues. The CDR3 region is CASSVSGRWYEQYF. The CDR3 nucleotides are TGTGCCAGCAGTGTTAGCGGGAGGTGGTACGAGCAGTACTTC.

This clonotype came up a few times. The CDR3 DNA reads TGCGCCAGCAGCTTGAGTGGCGGTTACACAGATACGCAGTATTTT. Protein sequence: CASSLSGGYTDTQYF. The rearrangement joins TRBV5-1 to TRBJ2-3, with D uncertain. V dropped 1 base and J dropped 2 bases, with 11 bases sitting between them. There are 15 residues in the CDR3. In germline, CDR1 is SGHRS, CDR2 YFSETQ.

This chain connects TRBV6-2 or TRBV6-3 to TRBJ2-1; TRBD2 matches 10 bases. The germline CDR1 and CDR2 sequences are MNHEY and SVGEGT. The CDR3 is 14 amino acids. V shed 7 bases and J 6 bases; nucleotides not matched to a gene: 6. The CDR3 DNA is TGTGCCAGCACGGAAACTAGCGGGATCAATGAGCAGTTCTTC. Protein sequence: CASTETSGINEQFF.

The chain carries TRBV7-9 and TRBJ2-7; no clear D gene. This CDR3 region has 12 residues. V lost 4 bases and J 7 bases, leaving 11 bases between the germline ends. From germline, CDR1 is SEHNR and CDR2 FQNEAQ (reference sequence). CDR3 sequence reads: CASSYGDGEQYF. The DNA for the CDR3 is TGTGCCAGCAGCTATGGAGATGGGGAGCAGTACTTC.

This chain links TRBV19 with TRBJ1-6; TRBD1 might be the D (6 bases). From germline, CDR1 is LNHDA and CDR2 SQIVND (reference sequence). V lost 7 bases and J 7 bases, leaving 17 bases between the germline ends. The CDR3 loop spans 15 amino acids. The CDR3 spells CASTPMVRGNSPLHF. DNA of the CDR3: TGTGCCAGTACGCCTATGGTCAGGGGAAATTCACCCCTCCACTTT.

The rearrangement uses TRBV12-3 or TRBV12-4 and TRBJ1-5; no firm D call. Trimming cost V 4 bases and J 3 bases, with 13 bases left between them. The CDR3 consists of 15 residues. The DNA for the CDR3 is TGTGCCAGCAGTTCTGGCAGGAAAATCAATCAGCCCCAGCATTTT. Its translation: CASSSGRKINQPQHF.

The genes are TRBV7-7 and TRBJ2-2; 13 bases align to TRBD2. Germline trimming cut 5 bases from V and 6 bases from J; bases unmatched to any gene: 6. There are 16 residues in the CDR3. Germline loops: CDR1 SSHAT, CDR2 FNYEAQ (reference sequence). The CDR3 nucleotides read TGTGCCAGCAGCCCCAGGACTAGCGGGAGTCCCGGGGAGCTGTTTTTT. It is translated as CASSPRTSGSPGELFF.

This clonotype was counted only a few times. This rearrangement joins TRBV9 to TRBJ1-2; possibly TRBD1 for D (6 bases). Germline V gives CDR1 SGDLS, CDR2 YYNGEE. V dropped 3 bases and J dropped 6 bases, with 18 bases sitting between them. The CDR3 is 15 residues long. The CDR3 here is CASSAGGTSSHGYTF. The DNA of the CDR3 is TGTGCCAGCAGCGCGGGCGGGACATCGTCCCATGGCTACACCTTC.